This T cell receptor (beta chain) was sequenced during a study of cytomegalovirus exposure and HLA in healthy donors. Overall study context: The same platform was used for the roughly 120 validation repertoires as for the 600 to 700 first-cohort repertoires, as reported in a later analysis.

Donors were drawn from the approximately 130-subject validation cohort, separate from the 666-subject first cohort. Germline CDR1 is SNHLY and CDR2 is FYNNEI. The length of the CDR3 is 15 residues. J lost 2 bases, V lost 3 bases, and 7 bases had no gene match. Sequencing used immunoSEQ multiplex PCR; TCRdb keeps in-frame clones, though not all of them. The sample records fewer than 250,000 clones, around four fifths being singletons. Whole-study findings and limits: The study designated 164 TCR beta chains cytomegalovirus-associated. The CMV antigen specificity of a few CMV-associated chains was confirmed through in vitro analysis.

Notes on this clone: Antigen: not known.

The sequenced sample consisted of PBMCs. The chain has TRBV2 and TRBJ2-7; 7 bases are shared with TRBD1. This TCR was recovered from a young woman in good health and CMV-seronegative. In DNA, the CDR3 is TGTGCCAGCAGTGAGTCGGGACAGCCCCCCTACGAGCAGTACTTC. This translates into CASSESGQPPYEQYF.